This TCR beta chain was observed in a study of long-term antiretroviral therapy in people with HIV. Study results and limitations: Despite increasing after ART, diversity remained lower than that of transplant donor controls.

Survey-level immunoSEQ v3.0 assays were run. Here immunoSEQ multiplex PCR was the method, and the copy in TCRdb shows in-frame clones only, minus some. This table has some 31,000 clones, nearly 90% appearing once. The germline gives CDR1 LGHNT, CDR2 FRNRAP. The CDR3 runs to 14 residues. The junction had 0 bases not matched to a gene; V was cut back by 1 base and J by 1 base. Note on this clone: The target antigen is unknown.

The rearrangement links TRBV12-5 to TRBJ1-1; 7 positions agree with TRBD1. The receptor comes from a young man with HIV. The sequences come from unsorted PBMCs, collected 1.1 years after starting antiretroviral therapy. The CDR3 nucleotides read TGTGCTAGTGGTTTGGGGACAGGGAACACTGAAGCTTTCTTT. Protein product: CASGLGTGNTEAFF.